One T cell receptor beta chain is described in this entry. After isolation, RNA underwent reverse transcription to generate cDNA as the sequencing template. Clones were sequenced by immunoSEQ multiplex PCR, and TCRdb holds only the in-frame ones, with some missing. The data show 150,000 to 200,000 clones, just over 65% seen once. This sample was taken from a study of CD8+ T cells in alopecia areata. V was clipped by 6 bases and J by 3 bases, with 6 bases between them. The CDR3 length is 10 residues. From germline, CDR1 is GTSNPN and CDR2 SVGIG (reference sequence). Here the sequenced sample was CD8+ T cells sorted from blood, taken at week 0. The chain employs TRBV30 and TRBJ2-7; no clear D. The clonotype originates from a human donor with alopecia areata. Here the CDR3 DNA reads TGTGCCTGCGATCTCTACGAGCAGTACTTC. Translating gives CACDLYEQYF. The full variable domain, rest sourced from reference TRBV30 and TRBJ2-7, is SQTIHQWPATLVQPVGSPLSLECTVEGTSNPNLYWYRQAAGRGLQLLFYSVGIGQISSEVPQNLSASRPQDRQFILSSKKLLLSDSGFYLCACDLYEQYFGPGTRLTVT.